This T cell receptor (beta chain) was obtained from a study of memory B cells and T cells in multiple sclerosis. As to this clone: Its antigen is unknown.

The CDR3 sequence is 15 residues long. Trimming removed 6 bases from V and 0 bases from J; junction bases left unmatched: 2. Germline V gene sequence: CDR1 SNHLY, CDR2 FYNNEI. General observations from the study: Normalization was needed because clone-set size differences affected shared clonotype counts.

Separate sequencing covered autoproliferating (CFSE-dim) and non-proliferating (CFSE-high) T cells from stimulus-free culture. Replicate wells were pooled after approximately 7 days of stimulus-free culture of 5x10^7 CFSE-labeled PBMCs. The PBMCs received approximately 0.5 uM CFSE and serum-free culture with no added stimuli. TCRdb keeps only in-frame clones here, not all; method: immunoSEQ multiplex PCR. This repertoire shows 32,000 or so clones, approximately 85% found once; its top ten account for 2% to 3%. This TCR came from a human donor with multiple sclerosis. What was sequenced was PBMCs from blood kept in culture. V gene TRBV2 combines with J gene TRBJ2-1; 10 positions match TRBD2. This CDR3 is CASRRTSGSYNEQFF. The CDR3 DNA reads TGTGCCAGCAGAAGGACTAGCGGCTCCTACAATGAGCAGTTCTTC.